The 21 T cell receptor beta chains given below trace back to one sample, sequenced in a study of OX40 agonist ivuxolimab in advanced cancers. Clones were read by immunoSEQ multiplex PCR, and TCRdb kept only the in-frame ones, dropping some. The sample has more than 45,000 clones; about 90% are singletons. This sample comprised CD4+ or CD8+ T cells sorted from blood, obtained in a trial of the OX40 agonist ivuxolimab. The receptors were sampled from an adult with an advanced solid tumor such as melanoma, head and neck, liver or kidney cancer.

This chain links TRBV23-1 with TRBJ2-7; 7 bases are a match to TRBD1. TRBV23-1 is recorded as an ORF, its role being uncertain. The ends lost 3 bases at V and 4 bases at J; junction bases unmatched: 9. The length of the CDR3 is 15 residues. CDR3 in amino acids: CASSHILTGYYEQYV. CDR3 sequence (DNA): TGCGCCAGCAGTCACATCTTGACAGGGTATTACGAGCAGTACGTC.

The V and J genes are TRBV5-6 and TRBJ1-2; unclear D gene. The germline V and J ends were trimmed by 3 bases and 4 bases, with 16 bases remaining between them. The CDR3 spans 15 residues. Germline V lookup: CDR1 SGHDT, CDR2 YYEEEE. CDR3 sequence: CASSYEAPGGYGYTF. As DNA, the CDR3 is TGTGCCAGCAGCTACGAGGCCCCCGGAGGCTATGGCTACACCTTC.

The gene calls are TRBV7-9 and TRBJ1-3; TRBD1 is a possible D gene (6 bases). The CDR3 is 14 residues long. V was pared by 4 bases and J by 7 bases, with 14 bases between. Looked up from germline, CDR1 is SEHNR and CDR2 is FQNEAQ (reference sequence). DNA of the CDR3: TGTGCCAGCAGCTCGCAGGGGCTCGGGAACACCATATATTTT. Translating it yields CASSSQGLGNTIYF.

The chain combines TRBV27 with TRBJ2-7; a weak D match, TRBD2 (6 bases). Per the germline V gene, CDR1 is MNHEY and CDR2 is SMNVEV (reference sequence). The CDR3 covers 14 residues. Trimming cost V 0 bases and J 2 bases, with 8 bases left between them. The CDR3 sequence is CASSLSGGTYEQYV. CDR3 nucleotides: TGTGCCAGCAGTTTATCTGGGGGGACCTACGAGCAGTACGTC.

V gene TRBV4-1 combines with J gene TRBJ2-5; D unclear. The DNA end is more similar to TRBJ2-7, so the J call may be wrong. This CDR3 region has 17 residues. CDR1 MGHRA and CDR2 YSYEKL come from the germline V gene. CDR3 nucleotide sequence: TGCGCCAGCAGCCAAGATCGTTTTGGCCAGGAAGAAAACGAGCAGTACTTC. Translated, it gives CASSQDRFGQEENEQYF.

The chain has TRBV11-2 and TRBJ2-7; the match to TRBD1 covers 7 bases. The CDR3 consists of 15 residues. Trimming cost V 3 bases and J 2 bases; bases outside gene matches: 7. The germline V gene has CDR1 SGHAT and CDR2 FQNNGV. The CDR3: CASSFRDRNPYEQYF. The CDR3 DNA sequence: TGTGCCAGCAGCTTCCGGGACAGAAACCCCTACGAGCAGTACTTC.

CDR3 residues: CASSPPAGDTEAFF. The CDR3 DNA is TGTGCCAGCTCACCACCAGCGGGGGACACTGAAGCTTTCTTT. The V call is TRBV18, the J call TRBJ1-1; D may be TRBD1 (5 bases). Germline CDR1 and CDR2: KGHSH and LQKENI. V was shortened by 0 bases and J by 3 bases, with 8 bases between the two germline ends. The length of the CDR3 is 14 residues.

This clone came up once. J is TRBJ2-4 and V is TRBV11-2; unclear D gene. In germline, CDR1 is SGHAT, CDR2 FQNNGV. The CDR3 contains 14 residues. V gave up 1 base and J gave up 0 bases, with 4 bases separating them. In nucleotides, the CDR3 is TGTGCCAGCAGCTTAGGGGCAGCCAAAAACATTCAGTACTTC. Protein product: CASSLGAAKNIQYF.

J is TRBJ1-5 and V is TRBV19; D gene unclear. Germline CDR1 is LNHDA and CDR2 is SQIVND (reference sequence). Trimming pared 1 base from V and 3 bases from J, leaving 7 bases between. The CDR3 runs 14 residues. CDR3 coding DNA: TGTGCCAGTAGTATAGGAGGGCTCAATCAGCCCCAGCATTTT. Translation: CASSIGGLNQPQHF.

The table lists this clone with a count of one. The chain employs TRBV11-2 and TRBJ2-5; D assignment may be TRBD1 or TRBD2 (5 bases each). Per germline, CDR1 SGHAT and CDR2 FQNNGV. CDR3 length: 16 residues. The V end lost 4 bases, the J end lost 2 bases, and 17 bases lay between the germline ends. The CDR3 here is CASSYGTVARQETQYF. The CDR3 nucleotides read TGTGCCAGCAGCTACGGGACGGTCGCTAGGCAAGAGACCCAGTACTTC.

V gene TRBV6-5 combines with J gene TRBJ2-2; 9 bases match TRBD2. CDR1 MNHEY and CDR2 SVGAGI come from the germline V gene. The length of the CDR3 is 14 residues. J was trimmed by 8 bases and V by 6 bases; bases with no gene match: 7. The CDR3 bases are TGTGCCAGCAGCGTGGCTAGCGGGGTGGGGGAGCTGTTTTTT. Its translation: CASSVASGVGELFF.

The chain has TRBV27 and TRBJ1-2; 8 nucleotides agree with TRBD1. V lost 2 bases and J lost 8; bases outside the gene matches: 10. There are 15 residues in the CDR3. Germline CDR1 MNHEY, CDR2 SMNVEV (reference sequence). The CDR3 is CASSLNPGGGQGYTF. The CDR3 DNA is TGTGCCAGCAGTTTAAACCCAGGGGGCGGACAAGGCTACACCTTC.

This chain connects TRBV7-9 to TRBJ2-2, with TRBD1 as a possible D gene (6 bases). CDR1 and CDR2 from the germline V gene are SEHNR and FQNEAQ (reference sequence). The CDR3 is 15 amino acids. The germline V and J ends were trimmed by 5 bases and 2 bases, with 12 bases remaining between them. For the CDR3, the DNA is TGTGCCAGCAGCCCTCGACAGGACAACACCGGGGAGCTGTTTTTT. This translates into CASSPRQDNTGELFF. Together with reference TRBV7-9 and TRBJ2-2, the CDR3 gives the full variable domain: DTGVSQNPRHKITKRGQNVTFRCDPISEHNRLYWYRQTLGQGPEFLTYFQNEAQLEKSRLLSDRFSAERPKGSFSTLEIQRTEQGDSAMYLCASSPRQDNTGELFFGEGSRLTVL.

The chain carries TRBV4-1 and TRBJ2-7, with 8 nucleotides matching TRBD2. This CDR3 is built from 16 residues. The ends lost 4 bases at V and 2 bases at J; junction bases unmatched: 10. Germline assignment: CDR1 MGHRA and CDR2 YSYEKL. CDR3 loop: CASSRGGGGRTYEQYF. The CDR3 coding sequence is TGCGCCAGCAGCCGTGGGGGCGGGGGGCGAACCTACGAGCAGTACTTC.

V is TRBV19 and J is TRBJ2-7, with 8 bases lining up with TRBD1. CDR1 is LNHDA and CDR2 is SQIVND in the germline V gene (reference sequence). The trim removed 6 bases at V and 1 base at J, leaving 5 bases unmatched. The CDR3 is made up of 14 amino acids. The DNA of the CDR3 is TGTGCCAGTAGGGACAGGGCCGTTTCCTACGAGCAGTACTTC. Its translation: CASRDRAVSYEQYF.

The chain joins TRBV6-5 to TRBJ2-7; perhaps TRBD2 as D (6 bases). CDR3 length: 15 residues. CDR1 is MNHEY and CDR2 is SVGAGI in the germline V gene. Trimming removed 2 bases from V and 3 bases from J, with 14 bases in between. The CDR3 reads CASSYLGGGIYEQYF. The DNA of the CDR3 is TGTGCCAGCAGTTACCTCGGTGGGGGGATCTACGAGCAGTACTTC.

This chain joins TRBV2 and TRBJ1-6, with TRBD1 identical over 9 bases. CDR1 and CDR2 from the germline V gene are SNHLY and FYNNEI. V dropped 6 bases and J dropped 7; count of bases not matched to a gene: 10. The CDR3 consists of 16 residues. In DNA, the CDR3 is TGTGCCAGCAGGGAGGCCGCGGGACAGGGCAATTCACCCCTCCACTTT. The encoded protein is CASREAAGQGNSPLHF.

V usage is TRBV20-1 and J usage is TRBJ1-1; no reliable D call. The germline V gene has CDR1 DFQATT and CDR2 SNEGSKA (reference sequence). Trimming shortened V by 4 bases and J by 6 bases, and 9 bases separated the two germline ends. This CDR3 comprises 11 residues. The CDR3 region has the DNA TGCAGTGCTACGTGGGCGGCTGAAGCTTTCTTT. Its protein is CSATWAAEAFF.

This rearrangement joins TRBV5-6 to TRBJ2-1, with TRBD2 matching over 8 bases. CDR1 and CDR2 from the germline V gene are SGHDT and YYEEEE. This CDR3 is 13 amino acids long. V was pared by 5 bases and J by 14 bases, with 12 bases of the junction left unmatched. The DNA for the CDR3 is TGTGCCAGCAGGGCCCTCACTAGCGGTCTAGAGTTCTTC. Protein: CASRALTSGLEFF.

V usage is TRBV5-8 and J usage is TRBJ1-2; TRBD1 agrees at 11 bases. This CDR3 is built from 16 residues. Losses at the gene ends were 2 bases for V and 7 bases for J; bases not matched to a gene: 10. Germline lookup yields CDR1 SGHTS and CDR2 YDEGEE. The CDR3 here is CASSLRDRGTRGGYTF. The CDR3 nucleotides are TGTGCCAGCAGCTTAAGGGACAGGGGGACTCGCGGTGGCTACACCTTC.

This clone is judged medium-sized. This chain joins TRBV5-1 and TRBJ2-1, with D possibly being TRBD1 (6 bases). This CDR3 comprises 16 residues. V dropped 5 bases and J dropped 0 bases, with 15 bases sitting between them. CDR1 is SGHRS, CDR2 YFSETQ, per germline. CDR3 in amino acids: CASSAGTPSSYNEQFF. CDR3 DNA sequence: TGCGCCAGCAGTGCCGGGACACCTAGCTCCTACAATGAGCAGTTCTTC.